This T cell receptor beta chain was retrieved from a study of T cell responses to AZD1222 COVID-19 vaccine. General study results and limits: Spike-specific TCR depth and breadth grew after two AZD1222 doses. Recipients of AZD1222 seropositive at baseline numbered only 6 or 7. Mapped onto spike, vaccine-associated CD4 TCRs spanned it and were dominant at 160-218 and 743-854.

Method: immunoSEQ multiplex PCR; TCRdb's copy keeps in-frame clones and lacks some. Of 130,000 or so clones listed, about 93% are singletons. The CDR3 covers 14 residues. Germline loops: CDR1 MDHEN, CDR2 SYDVKM. The V segment lost 4 bases and the J segment 6 bases; nucleotides outside the gene matches: 6. Comments on this clone: Its antigen is undetermined.

Specimen: peripheral blood, collected on day 0 of AZD1222 vaccination. The chain links TRBV28 to TRBJ1-2; 9 bases are a match to TRBD1. The origin of this receptor is an adult in good health. CDR3 loop: CASSSPRQGDGYTF. The CDR3 DNA reads as TGTGCCAGCAGTTCCCCCCGACAGGGGGATGGCTACACCTTC.